This TCR beta chain is from a study of beta chain features in type 1 diabetes. The sequenced template was cDNA made from the entire isolated RNA. Data came from immunoSEQ multiplex PCR; TCRdb stores just in-frame clones and leaves some out. The data contain 500,000 to 850,000 clones, 11% to 15% of them singletons. CDR1 is PRHDT and CDR2 is FYEKMQ in the germline V gene (reference sequence). This CDR3 region has 16 residues. V lost 5 bases, J lost 4 bases, and 3 bases stayed unmatched. Regarding this clone: Its antigen is still unknown.

Study-level findings and limits: All four CD4+ subsets from Type 1 diabetes patients carried moderately but significantly shorter TCRB CDR3s. The naive, central memory and Treg TCRB repertoires looked more alike in patients than they did in healthy donors.

This receptor was identified in a man aged 18 to 30 with type 1 diabetes. The material sequenced was naive CD4+ T cells from blood. The chain recombines TRBV13 with TRBJ2-1; 15 bases agree with TRBD2. This chain's CDR3 is CASSQGTSGRYNEQFF. DNA of the CDR3: TGTGCCAGCAGCCAGGGGACTAGCGGGAGGTACAATGAGCAGTTCTTC.